The entry below describes one T cell receptor beta chain. The target of this receptor is not known. A read error may produce the germline difference seen at one junction end. The sample is drawn from a study of tumor-infiltrating lymphocytes in glioblastoma multiforme (dated by TCRdb to 2016 to 2017). With respect to the entire study: To test whether intratumoral genomic heterogeneity fosters TIL diversity, the study jointly examined somatic mutations, TIL diversity and immune response activity. The full study reports these points: The authors noted that sorting T cells into functional subsets, which was not done in the study, would be a future improvement. Clone frequencies may be distorted by RNA-based TCR sequencing because unequal numbers of TCR transcripts are carried by T cells. Generalizability is limited because the TCR and somatic mutation analysis included only one glioblastoma patient.

A modified ARM-PCR protocol with multiple V-beta primers and a C-beta primer was used to build TCRB libraries from RNA via three nested multiplex PCR rounds. Starting from 0.45 to 0.5 ug of total RNA, TCRB-specific cDNA was synthesized using ProtoScript II Reverse Transcriptase and a C-beta primer. The description of the TCRB libraries did not include any unique molecular identifiers. In the third PCR, barcodes and adapters were added over approximately 25 cycles with Deep VentR (exo-) polymerase, and the 250-500 bp bands were then gel purified. An Illumina HiSeq 2500 generating 250 bp paired-end reads was used to sequence the TCRB libraries. As for the authors' bioinformatics: Trimmomatic was used to clean reads, FLASH to merge reads, MiGEC to assign V, D and J segments, and VDJtools to perform the analysis. Repertoire diversity was measured using the Shannon-Wiener diversity index, which was calculated with VDJtools. Using fastp trimming at Q25 and MiXCR clonotype assembly, TCRdb reanalyzed the public sequencing data and kept in-frame beta chains. Identical CDR3 proteins give one entry, which carries the most common genes and DNA. In this record, the V and J calls reflect TCRdb's handling and not the investigators' own analysis. The sample yields some 32,000 distinct CDR3 sequences; around 55% were counted once. Of the sample, roughly 33% is held by the ten largest clones.

The AllPrep DNA/RNA mini kit was used to purify genomic DNA and total RNA at the same time from each of the ten to eleven tumor samples. OD 260/280 ratios above 1.9 and RNA integrity numbers above 6.5 were observed for all RNA. CDR1 and CDR2 are drawn from the germline V gene (reference sequence): DFQATT, SNEGSKA. The CDR3 holds 15 amino acids from the cysteine to the phenylalanine. This entry keeps only the CDR3 DNA: 45 bases, framed from base 1. The sequence was collected from a male donor with glioblastoma. Sequenced sample: brain tumor tissue. The sequence is built from TRBV20-1 and TRBJ2-5; the D gene could be either TRBD1 or TRBD2, each agreeing at 6 bases. CDR3 reads: CSAREGSWGAETQNF. In nucleotides, the sequence is TGCAGTGCTAGAGAAGGTTCCTGGGGGGCAGAGACCCAGAACTTC.